Shown below are 20 T cell receptor beta chains from a single sample sequenced in a study of blood T cell repertoires in COVID-19. Assay used: immunoSEQ multiplex PCR; TCRdb lists only in-frame clones, some missing. The data show around 300,000 clones, with 85% seen just once and roughly 2.7% held by the top ten. Material: PBMCs or T cells enriched from blood (not recorded which). These TCRs come from a woman aged 50 to 60 who had recovered from COVID-19.

The rearrangement links TRBV7-8 to TRBJ2-3; TRBD1 might be the D (5 bases). This CDR3 is built from 15 residues. CDR1 is SGHVS, CDR2 FQNEAQ, per germline. V lost 1 base, J lost 9 bases, and 17 bases lay in between. CDR3 DNA sequence: TGTGCCAGCAGCTTAGGCGGTCAGGGTTCAATAACGCAGTATTTT. Protein product: CASSLGGQGSITQYF.

The J gene is TRBJ2-2, the V gene TRBV30; TRBD1 matches at 9 bases. The germline CDR1 and CDR2 sequences are GTSNPN and SVGIG (reference sequence). The CDR3 extends over 16 amino acids. J gave up 3 bases and V 2 bases, and 7 bases lay outside the gene matches. The CDR3 loop is CAWSRLRTGDTGELFF. CDR3 sequence (DNA): TGTGCCTGGAGTCGGCTCCGGACAGGGGACACCGGGGAGCTGTTTTTT.

This sequence joins TRBV5-1 and TRBJ1-6, with D unresolved. This CDR3 comprises 15 residues. CDR1 and CDR2 (germline): SGHRS, YFSETQ. Trimming shortened V by 1 base and J by 5 bases, and 10 bases separated the two germline ends. The CDR3 reads CASSLSAGNNSPLHF. CDR3 bases: TGCGCCAGCAGCTTGTCAGCAGGCAATAATTCACCCCTCCACTTT. Combining the CDR3 with reference TRBV5-1 and TRBJ1-6 gives the whole variable domain KAGVTQTPRYLIKTRGQQVTLSCSPISGHRSVSWYQQTPGQGLQFLFEYFSETQRNKGNFPGRFSGRQFSNSRSEMNVSTLELGDSALYLCASSLSAGNNSPLHFGNGTRLTVT.

The rearrangement links TRBV5-8 to TRBJ1-2, with unresolved D. Germline loops: CDR1 SGHTS, CDR2 YDEGEE. The length of the CDR3 is 13 residues. V lost 5 bases and J 3 bases, leaving 11 bases between the germline ends. The CDR3 reads CASSPGEDYGYTF. The CDR3 DNA sequence: TGTGCCAGCAGTCCCGGGGAGGACTATGGCTACACCTTC.

This clone is a singleton in its sample. The CDR3 loop reads CASGRVPTSGGNEQYF. CDR3 nucleotides: TGTGCCAGCGGACGGGTACCTACTAGCGGGGGCAACGAGCAGTACTTC. The chain is built from TRBV2 and TRBJ2-7, with TRBD2 matching 11 bases. The V and J ends lost 8 bases and 5 bases, in that order; junction bases with no gene match: 14. Germline V CDR1 and CDR2: SNHLY, FYNNEI. This CDR3 is built from 16 residues.

V usage is TRBV2 and J usage is TRBJ2-5; maybe TRBD1 (6 bases). Trimming stripped 3 bases from V and 1 base from J, with 9 bases between. The CDR3 spans 14 residues. Germline V gene lookup returns CDR1 SNHLY and CDR2 FYNNEI. The CDR3 nucleotides are TGTGCCAGCAGTGACAGGGGATCCCAAGAGACCCAGTACTTC. Encoded protein: CASSDRGSQETQYF.

The rearrangement joins TRBV7-7 to TRBJ2-3, with TRBD2 matching over 7 bases. Germline trimming cut 5 bases from V and 2 bases from J; bases unmatched to any gene: 4. This CDR3 is built from 14 residues. Germline V gene lookup returns CDR1 SSHAT and CDR2 FNYEAQ (reference sequence). The CDR3 reads CASSVAGATDTQYF. The CDR3 bases are TGTGCCAGCAGCGTGGCGGGAGCCACAGATACGCAGTATTTT.

The chain uses TRBV5-4 and TRBJ2-5, with TRBD1 matching 9 bases. CDR1 SGHNT and CDR2 YYREEE come from the germline V gene (reference sequence). CDR3 length: 15 residues. V was clipped by 2 bases and J by 4 bases; unmatched bases: 6. Written as DNA, the CDR3 is TGTGCCAGCAGCTTCCCGGGACAGGGCATAGAGACCCAGTACTTC. It yields the protein CASSFPGQGIETQYF. Together with reference TRBV5-4 and TRBJ2-5, the CDR3 gives the full variable domain: ETGVTQSPTHLIKTRGQQVTLRCSSQSGHNTVSWYQQALGQGPQFIFQYYREEENGRGNFPPRFSGLQFPNYSSELNVNALELDDSALYLCASSFPGQGIETQYFGPGTRLLVL.

The table lists this clone with a count of one. The chain carries TRBV5-6 and TRBJ1-2; 7 bases fit TRBD1. The CDR3 extends over 17 amino acids. The V and J ends lost 5 bases and 8 bases, in that order; junction bases with no gene match: 21. Looked up from germline, CDR1 is SGHDT and CDR2 is YYEEEE. The CDR3 DNA reads TGTGCCAGCAGGAACGAGGCTGAATCTCAGGGGGTGCGCGGCTACACCTTC. Its protein product is CASRNEAESQGVRGYTF.

Worth noting for this clone: The junction departs from germline at one end; a sequencing error may be responsible. This chain uses TRBV30 with TRBJ1-5; TRBD1 is a possible D gene (6 bases). From germline, CDR1 is GTSNPN and CDR2 SVGIG (reference sequence). The CDR3 spans 14 residues. The chain's CDR3 is CVWSEGVVGQPQHF. The CDR3 DNA sequence: TGTGTCTGGAGTGAGGGGGTTGTCGGTCAGCCCCAGCATTTT.

This clone was counted only a few times. V usage is TRBV5-8 and J usage is TRBJ2-2, with TRBD1 identical over 8 bases. The CDR3 is 15 amino acids. The J segment lost 0 bases and the V segment lost 4 bases, leaving 2 bases of the junction unmatched. Germline V CDR1 and CDR2: SGHTS, YDEGEE. The CDR3 DNA follows: TGTGCCAGCAGCCAACAGGGGGCGAACACCGGGGAGCTGTTTTTT. It yields the protein CASSQQGANTGELFF.

J is TRBJ2-3 and V is TRBV5-1, with 9 bases lining up with TRBD1. The CDR3 is 16 amino acids. Trimming at V came to 1 base and at J to 5 bases, leaving 8 bases not matched to a gene. The V gene's germline CDR1 is SGHRS and CDR2 YFSETQ. The CDR3: CASSLFPGQGGDTQYF. The CDR3 nucleotides are TGCGCCAGCAGCTTGTTTCCGGGACAGGGAGGAGATACGCAGTATTTT.

The chain links TRBV19 to TRBJ1-1, with D perhaps TRBD1 (6 bases). CDR1 is LNHDA and CDR2 is SQIVND in the germline V gene (reference sequence). With 2 bases removed from V and 2 bases from J, the gap between germline ends came to 12 bases. The CDR3 runs to 15 residues. This CDR3 reads CASSIHHRVNTEAFF. The DNA of the CDR3 is TGTGCCAGTAGTATACACCACAGGGTTAACACTGAAGCTTTCTTT.

V and J are TRBV7-3 and TRBJ2-3; the match to TRBD2 covers 8 bases. This CDR3 is 16 amino acids long. V shed 5 bases and J 1 base; nucleotides not matched to a gene: 8. CDR1 SGHTA and CDR2 FQGTGA come from the germline V gene. CDR3 bases: TGTGCCAGCAGCCTAATAGCGGGGTCAGGCACAGATACGCAGTATTTT. Translated: CASSLIAGSGTDTQYF.

The V gene is TRBV7-9, the J gene TRBJ2-1, with D perhaps matching TRBD1 (5 bases). This CDR3 contains 14 residues. The V and J ends lost 0 bases and 5 bases respectively, with 8 bases between them. From germline, CDR1 is SEHNR and CDR2 FQNEAQ (reference sequence). In nucleotides, the CDR3 is TGTGCCAGCAGCTTAGCGGGGCAGAACAATGAGCAGTTCTTC. It encodes CASSLAGQNNEQFF.

This clone was counted only a few times. V gene TRBV2 combines with J gene TRBJ1-6, with TRBD1 identical over 11 bases. CDR1 is SNHLY and CDR2 is FYNNEI in the germline V gene. V was pared by 0 bases and J by 8 bases, with 6 bases of the junction left unmatched. The CDR3 loop spans 17 amino acids. CDR3 residues: CASSEAIRTGGYSPLHF. In DNA, the CDR3 is TGTGCCAGCAGTGAAGCAATCCGGACAGGGGGCTATTCACCCCTCCACTTT.

This clone has more than one count but fewer than ten. V gene TRBV2 combines with J gene TRBJ1-1; the match to TRBD1 covers 8 bases. Germline CDR1 reads SNHLY; CDR2 reads FYNNEI. CDR3 length equals 14 residues. V shed 7 bases and J 4 bases; nucleotides not matched to a gene: 8. The CDR3 here is CASKGQGWGTEAFF. CDR3 nucleotide sequence: TGTGCCAGCAAAGGACAGGGTTGGGGCACTGAAGCTTTCTTT.

The chain recombines TRBV4-2 with TRBJ1-1; D gene uncertain. V lost 8 bases to trimming and J lost 3 bases, with 10 bases between them. The germline gives CDR1 LGHNA, CDR2 YNFKEQ. The CDR3 consists of 12 residues. CDR3 loop: CASGRLDTEAFF. The CDR3 DNA reads as TGTGCCAGCGGCAGATTGGACACTGAAGCTTTCTTT.

The chain employs TRBV11-2 and TRBJ2-7; 11 bases line up with TRBD2. Germline CDR1 and CDR2: SGHAT and FQNNGV. V was clipped by 1 base and J by 5 bases; unmatched bases: 10. This CDR3 comprises 17 residues. DNA for the CDR3: TGTGCCAGCAGCTTAGGGGGAAGGGCTAGCGGGAGGCACGAGCAGTACTTC. It yields the protein CASSLGGRASGRHEQYF.

In DNA, the CDR3 is TGTGCCAGCACCGACGTCGGACAGCGGGAAGCTTTCTTT. It specifies CASTDVGQREAFF. The genes are TRBV6-5 and TRBJ1-1; perhaps TRBD1 as D (6 bases). V gave up 7 bases and J gave up 8 bases, with 17 bases separating them. Germline V gene lookup returns CDR1 MNHEY and CDR2 SVGAGI. The CDR3 is 13 amino acids.